The rows below give T cell receptor beta chains drawn from one sample of a study of shared clonotypes between healthy human individuals. The data were produced by immunoSEQ multiplex PCR, yet TCRdb's version contains in-frame clones alone and is incomplete. This sample has approximately 350,000 clones; approximately 97% occur once, and the top ten carry 0.25% to 0.35%. The sample comprised memory CD8+ T cells sorted from blood. These receptors originate from a man younger than 45 in good health. CDR3s include the opening cysteine and the closing phenylalanine or tryptophan. D genes are given only for firm matches. Clone size is given for some rows only: seen once, a few or many times, or a class if the clone is expanded.

v_gene,d_gene,j_gene,abundance,CDR3aa,CDR3nt
TRBV9,TRBD2,TRBJ2-7,once,CASSASTSGRSEQYF,TGTGCCAGCAGTGCGTCGACTAGCGGGAGATCCGAGCAGTACTTC
TRBV10-3,NA,TRBJ2-3,NA,CAIGGGLDTDTQYF,TGTGCCATCGGAGGGGGCCTTGACACAGATACGCAGTATTTT
TRBV14,TRBD1,TRBJ2-2,NA,CASSQVAGGNTGELFF,TGTGCCAGCAGCCAAGTTGCAGGGGGAAACACCGGGGAGCTGTTTTTT
TRBV25-1,TRBD1,TRBJ2-7,NA,CASSDPNGANRGEVYF,TGTGCCAGCAGCGACCCCAATGGGGCTAACAGGGGGGAGGTGTACTTC
TRBV9,TRBD2,TRBJ2-1,NA,CASSPELAVKGNEQFF,TGTGCCAGCAGCCCTGAACTAGCGGTGAAGGGGAATGAGCAGTTCTTC
TRBV9,NA,TRBJ2-2,NA,CASAGGGHTGELFF,TGTGCCAGCGCGGGTGGGGGTCACACCGGGGAGCTGTTTTTT
TRBV7-8,NA,TRBJ2-7,NA,CASSPAPHVLAQSSYEQYF,TGTGCCAGCAGCCCAGCACCGCACGTACTAGCCCAGAGCTCCTACGAGCAGTACTTC
TRBV5-4,NA,TRBJ2-3,NA,CASSLHTDTQYF,TGTGCCAGCAGCTTGCACACAGATACGCAGTATTTT
TRBV7-9,TRBD1,TRBJ1-2,NA,CASSSGQGLGGYTF,TGTGCCAGCAGCTCCGGACAGGGTTTGGGTGGCTACACCTTC
TRBV7-8,NA,TRBJ2-5,NA,CASSGIGGGRQETQYF,TGTGCCAGCAGCGGAATAGGAGGAGGACGTCAAGAGACCCAGTACTTC
TRBV5-1,NA,TRBJ2-5,once,CASSYPRGEGETQYF,TGCGCCAGCAGCTATCCCAGGGGGGAGGGAGAGACCCAGTACTTC
TRBV4-1,NA,TRBJ1-2,NA,CASSQVAGDGYTF,TGCGCCAGCAGCCAAGTTGCCGGGGACGGCTACACCTTC
TRBV7-9,TRBD1,TRBJ1-2,NA,CASRPSAGTGGNGYTF,TGTGCCAGCAGGCCCTCCGCCGGGACAGGGGGGAATGGCTACACCTTC
TRBV27,NA,TRBJ2-7,NA,CASSLSSQGGAYEQYF,TGTGCCAGCAGTTTATCATCGCAGGGAGGCGCCTACGAGCAGTACTTC
TRBV7-9,TRBD2,TRBJ2-5,NA,CASSLAIGGGLQETQYF,TGTGCCAGCAGCTTAGCGATTGGGGGGGGACTTCAAGAGACCCAGTACTTC
TRBV6-5,NA,TRBJ2-4,NA,CASSYSGGLAKNIQYF,TGTGCCAGCAGTTACTCAGGCGGGCTAGCCAAAAACATTCAGTACTTC
TRBV28,TRBD1,TRBJ1-1,NA,CASSLRQGGRTEAFF,TGTGCCAGCAGTTTAAGACAGGGGGGAAGAACTGAAGCTTTCTTT
TRBV15,NA,TRBJ1-1,NA,CATRRGLLDTEAFF,TGTGCCACCAGGAGGGGTCTGTTGGACACTGAAGCTTTCTTT
TRBV5-1,NA,TRBJ2-5,NA,CASSLAVGGQETQYF,TGCGCCAGCAGCTTGGCCGTAGGGGGCCAAGAGACCCAGTACTTC
TRBV18,NA,TRBJ2-3,NA,CASSPVTGTSTDTQYF,TGTGCCAGCTCACCTGTGACAGGTACTAGCACAGATACGCAGTATTTT
TRBV5-1,TRBD2,TRBJ2-1,once,CASSPGTSGSSEQFF,TGCGCCAGCAGCCCAGGGACTAGCGGGAGTTCTGAGCAGTTCTTC
TRBV7-9,NA,TRBJ1-2,NA,CASSLQGRENSYTF,TGTGCCAGCAGCTTGCAGGGCAGGGAGAATAGCTACACCTTC
TRBV28,NA,TRBJ2-7,NA,CASSLGRGGYEQYF,TGTGCCAGCAGTTTGGGCAGGGGGGGGTACGAGCAGTACTTC
TRBV5-1,NA,TRBJ2-1,NA,CASSRSSGSYNEQFF,TGCGCCAGCAGCCGGTCGTCAGGGTCCTACAATGAGCAGTTCTTC
TRBV6-1,NA,TRBJ2-2,once,CASSRDTANTGELFF,TGTGCCAGCAGTAGGGACACGGCGAACACCGGGGAGCTGTTTTTT
TRBV2,NA,TRBJ2-7,NA,CARGGRGGGEQYF,TGTGCCAGAGGGGGTAGGGGAGGAGGCGAGCAGTACTTC
TRBV29-1,TRBD2,TRBJ2-7,NA,CSAKLAGGGYEQYF,TGCAGCGCAAAGCTAGCGGGAGGAGGCTACGAGCAGTACTTC
TRBV7-9,TRBD1,TRBJ2-7,NA,CASSQGAQPSYEQYF,TGTGCCAGCAGCCAGGGGGCCCAACCCTCCTACGAGCAGTACTTC
TRBV29-1,NA,TRBJ2-4,NA,CSVALLWDRGGKNIQYF,TGCAGCGTCGCCTTGCTGTGGGACCGGGGAGGCAAAAACATTCAGTACTTC
TRBV13,NA,TRBJ1-4,NA,CASRTATNEKLFF,TGTGCCAGCAGGACAGCAACTAATGAAAAACTGTTTTTT
TRBV5-4,NA,TRBJ2-1,NA,CASSGSLGDEQFF,TGTGCCAGCAGCGGTTCTCTCGGGGATGAGCAGTTCTTC
TRBV19,NA,TRBJ1-1,NA,CASSISSGTLRSTEAFF,TGTGCCAGTAGTATATCATCGGGGACCCTACGGAGCACTGAAGCTTTCTTT
TRBV30,NA,TRBJ1-2,NA,CAWSGRAPPYGYTF,TGTGCCTGGAGTGGCAGGGCCCCACCGTATGGCTACACCTTC
TRBV25-1,TRBD2,TRBJ2-7,NA,CASSDSASGRHEQYF,TGTGCCAGCAGTGATAGCGCTAGCGGGAGACACGAGCAGTACTTC
TRBV9,NA,TRBJ2-3,NA,CASSLLPDTQYF,TGTGCCAGCAGCTTACTACCAGATACGCAGTATTTT
TRBV2,NA,TRBJ1-1,NA,CASSEQGSEAFF,TGTGCCAGCAGTGAACAGGGCTCTGAAGCTTTCTTT
TRBV27,TRBD2,TRBJ2-2,NA,CASSRSGGYTGELFF,TGTGCCAGCAGCCGGTCGGGGGGGTACACCGGGGAGCTGTTTTTT
TRBV4-1,NA,TRBJ2-7,NA,CASSQDLGVMYF,TGCGCCAGCAGCCAAGATCTAGGAGTTATGTACTTC
TRBV5-1,NA,TRBJ2-2,NA,CASREGAPGELFF,TGCGCCAGCAGGGAAGGCGCTCCCGGGGAGCTGTTTTTT
TRBV7-9,TRBD2,TRBJ2-1,NA,CASSLGLAGLGEQFF,TGTGCCAGCAGCTTAGGGCTAGCGGGATTAGGTGAGCAGTTCTTC
TRBV28,TRBD2,TRBJ2-1,NA,CASSFWTSGYNEQFF,TGTGCCAGCAGTTTCTGGACTAGCGGGTACAATGAGCAGTTCTTC
TRBV7-2,TRBD1,TRBJ2-7,NA,CASSIGQGAYYEQYF,TGTGCCAGCAGCATAGGACAGGGGGCATACTACGAGCAGTACTTC
TRBV9,TRBD1,TRBJ2-6,NA,CASSVAVRGFSSGANVLTF,TGTGCCAGCAGCGTAGCTGTCAGGGGGTTTTCCTCTGGGGCCAACGTCCTGACTTTC
TRBV6-5,TRBD2,TRBJ2-5,NA,CASSHLAGGQETQYF,TGTGCCAGCAGTCATCTAGCGGGAGGGCAAGAGACCCAGTACTTC
TRBV19,NA,TRBJ1-5,NA,CASKASGVTQPQHF,TGTGCCAGTAAGGCGTCGGGGGTAACACAGCCCCAGCATTTT
TRBV7-9,NA,TRBJ1-2,NA,CASSFAALYGYTF,TGTGCCAGCAGCTTTGCGGCCCTCTATGGCTACACCTTC
TRBV7-2,NA,TRBJ1-1,NA,CASSLASQTEAFF,TGTGCCAGCAGCTTAGCGTCCCAGACTGAAGCTTTCTTT
TRBV25-1,NA,TRBJ2-6,NA,CASSRWSGANVLTF,TGTGCCAGCAGTCGGTGGTCTGGGGCCAACGTCCTGACTTTC
TRBV19,NA,TRBJ1-1,few,CASKTDKNTEAFF,TGTGCCAGTAAAACGGACAAGAACACTGAAGCTTTCTTT
TRBV5-8,NA,TRBJ1-1,once,CASSPWGAGTEAFF,TGTGCCAGCAGCCCGTGGGGCGCGGGAACTGAAGCTTTCTTT
TRBV5-1,NA,TRBJ2-5,NA,CASSLTQETQYF,TGCGCCAGCAGCTTGACACAAGAGACCCAGTACTTC
TRBV7-6,NA,TRBJ2-2,once,CASSLVGLDGELFF,TGTGCCAGCAGCTTAGTAGGTTTGGACGGGGAGCTGTTTTTT
TRBV6-6,TRBD1,TRBJ1-3,NA,CASSSGTAGNTIYF,TGTGCCAGCAGCTCAGGGACAGCCGGAAACACCATATATTTT